The 28 T cell receptor beta chains presented below share a single source sample, sequenced in a study of blood T cell repertoires in COVID-19. The method was immunoSEQ multiplex PCR; TCRdb's version includes in-frame clones alone and lacks a portion of them. Counted here are about 100,000 clones, around nine tenths occurring once; the ten biggest clones make up 1.5% to 2%. The sequenced sample consisted of peripheral blood. These receptors were taken from a man older than 75 with acute or convalescent COVID-19.

This clone was observed once. CDR3 residues: CASSFSGGRIYNEQFF. The CDR3 nucleotides read TGTGCCAGCAGCTTTTCAGGGGGACGAATTTACAATGAGCAGTTCTTC. The chain recombines TRBV5-5 with TRBJ2-1; 7 bases map to TRBD1. Germline lookup yields CDR1 SGHKS and CDR2 YYEKEE (reference sequence). V lost 2 bases and J lost 4; bases outside the gene matches: 9. This CDR3 comprises 16 residues.

The chain links TRBV11-1 to TRBJ2-3; 7 bases map to TRBD1. Germline V CDR1 and CDR2: SGHAT, FQDESV (reference sequence). V gave up 5 bases and J gave up 2 bases; unmatched junction bases: 10. The CDR3 length is 16 residues. The CDR3 DNA is TGTGCCAGCAGCCATTCGGGACAGTTCTCCACAGATACGCAGTATTTT. Its protein is CASSHSGQFSTDTQYF.

V gene TRBV4-3 combines with J gene TRBJ2-5; 9 bases match TRBD2. There are 15 residues in the CDR3. V was clipped by 0 bases and J by 4 bases; unmatched bases: 3. CDR1 and CDR2 (germline): LGHNA, YSLEER. The CDR3 DNA reads as TGCGCCAGCAGCCAAGATCGGACTAGCGCAGAGACCCAGTACTTC. This codes for CASSQDRTSAETQYF.

The chain uses TRBV2 and TRBJ1-6, with 9 bases that match TRBD1. The CDR3 has 14 residues. Germline CDR1 and CDR2: SNHLY and FYNNEI. J lost 10 bases, V lost 6 bases, and 7 bases had no gene match. The CDR3 DNA is TGTGCCAGCAGGTTGGACAGGGGAGGATCACCCCTCCACTTT. Protein: CASRLDRGGSPLHF.

V usage is TRBV7-9 and J usage is TRBJ2-2, with 8 positions matching TRBD2. V trimming: 6 bases; J trimming: 1 base; junction bases outside the gene matches: 4. The CDR3 length is 15 residues. CDR1 is SEHNR and CDR2 is FQNEAQ in the germline V gene (reference sequence). The CDR3, as DNA: TGTGCCAGCAGTTTGACTAGCGTGAACACCGGGGAGCTGTTTTTT. Translated, it gives CASSLTSVNTGELFF. The full variable domain, with the rest looked up from reference TRBV7-9 and TRBJ2-2, is DTGVSQNPRHKITKRGQNVTFRCDPISEHNRLYWYRQTLGQGPEFLTYFQNEAQLEKSRLLSDRFSAERPKGSFSTLEIQRTEQGDSAMYLCASSLTSVNTGELFFGEGSRLTVL.

The CDR3 sequence is CASSRLLSYEQYF. The CDR3 region has the DNA TGTGCCAGCAGCAGACTGCTTTCCTACGAGCAGTACTTC. J is TRBJ2-7 and V is TRBV5-5, with no clear D. The CDR3 spans 13 residues. Looked up from germline, CDR1 is SGHKS and CDR2 is YYEKEE (reference sequence). Trimming pared 4 bases from V and 1 base from J, leaving 9 bases between.

This clone appeared a single time. J is TRBJ2-7 and V is TRBV6-5; 10 bases agree with TRBD1. Trimming at V came to 6 bases and at J to 4 bases, leaving 6 bases not matched to a gene. The CDR3 length is 14 residues. Per germline, CDR1 MNHEY and CDR2 SVGAGI. As DNA, the CDR3 is TGTGCCAGCAGGGGACAGGGGTGGTCTTACGAGCAGTACTTC. This gives the protein CASRGQGWSYEQYF.

The V and J genes are TRBV5-4 and TRBJ2-2, with 13 bases that match TRBD2. Germline CDR1 is SGHNT and CDR2 is YYREEE (reference sequence). CDR3 size: 17 residues. The J segment lost 7 bases and the V segment lost 3 bases, leaving 9 bases of the junction unmatched. CDR3 in amino acids: CASSSRTSGSFVGELFF. CDR3 nucleotides: TGTGCCAGCAGCTCCAGGACTAGCGGGAGTTTCGTCGGGGAGCTGTTTTTT. Full variable domain (missing parts from reference TRBV5-4 and TRBJ2-2): ETGVTQSPTHLIKTRGQQVTLRCSSQSGHNTVSWYQQALGQGPQFIFQYYREEENGRGNFPPRFSGLQFPNYSSELNVNALELDDSALYLCASSSRTSGSFVGELFFGEGSRLTVL.

The chain uses TRBV7-8 and TRBJ1-2; TRBD1 agrees at 9 bases. The V gene's germline CDR1 is SGHVS and CDR2 FQNEAQ. There are 15 residues in the CDR3. Germline trimming cut 1 base from V and 4 bases from J; bases unmatched to any gene: 4. The CDR3 DNA is TGTGCCAGCAGCTTAGGACAGGGGGTTAGCTATGGCTACACCTTC. Translating it yields CASSLGQGVSYGYTF. Complete variable domain (other parts from reference TRBV7-8 and TRBJ1-2): GAGVSQSPRYKVAKRGQDVALRCDPISGHVSLFWYQQALGQGPEFLTYFQNEAQLDKSGLPSDRFFAERPEGSVSTLKIQRTQQEDSAVYLCASSLGQGVSYGYTFGSGTRLTVV.

The chain couples TRBV12-3 or TRBV12-4 to TRBJ1-2, with TRBD1 identical over 11 bases. J lost 8 bases, V lost 6 bases, and 5 bases had no gene match. The CDR3 consists of 13 residues. The CDR3 reads CASSLGQGAGYTF. CDR3 bases: TGTGCCAGCAGCCTAGGACAGGGGGCAGGCTACACCTTC.

The rearrangement joins TRBV9 to TRBJ2-7; TRBD2 aligns across 10 bases. Germline V gives CDR1 SGDLS, CDR2 YYNGEE. With 0 bases clipped from V and 6 bases from J, the junction kept 6 bases outside the gene matches. This CDR3 has 15 residues. The CDR3 DNA reads TGTGCCAGCAGCGTAGGTGAGCTAGCGGGAGTCGAGCAGTACTTC. It translates to CASSVGELAGVEQYF.

This clone occurred a few times. The chain combines TRBV6-1 with TRBJ2-1, with 11 bases matching TRBD2. This CDR3 spans 16 amino acids. With 4 bases clipped from V and 6 bases from J, the junction kept 8 bases outside the gene matches. Per the germline V gene, CDR1 is MNHNS and CDR2 is SASEGT. CDR3 sequence: CASSVDLGLAANEQFF. CDR3 sequence (DNA): TGTGCCAGCAGTGTGGATCTGGGACTAGCGGCCAATGAGCAGTTCTTC.

As for this clone: This CDR3 is also generated by other DNA sequences in the sample. The chain is built from TRBV5-1 and TRBJ2-1; D is unresolved. V was cut by 0 bases and J by 4 bases, with 5 bases left in between. CDR3 length equals 13 residues. Germline-derived CDR1 and CDR2 are SGHRS and YFSETQ. CDR3 bases: TGCGCCAGCAGCTTGGGGCAGTACAATGAGCAGTTCTTC. Translated: CASSLGQYNEQFF.

V usage is TRBV5-1 and J usage is TRBJ1-2; D possibly corresponds to TRBD1 (5 bases). This CDR3 comprises 13 residues. Germline CDR1 SGHRS, CDR2 YFSETQ. V was shortened by 0 bases and J by 4 bases, with 7 bases between the two germline ends. In nucleotides, the CDR3 is TGCGCCAGCAGCTTGGTGGGGGGCTATGGCTACACCTTC. This translates into CASSLVGGYGYTF.

The chain joins TRBV12-2 to TRBJ1-5; TRBD1, as called in the table, went unchecked against the DNA. TRBV12-2 corresponds to a pseudogene. This CDR3 spans 20 amino acids. CDR3 coding DNA: TGTGCAAGTCGCTTACGGCCTCAGGACAGGGACGGGTACCGCAATCAGCCCCAGCATTTT. Translating it yields CASRLRPQDRDGYRNQPQHF.

The chain links TRBV3-1 (or the pseudogene TRBV3-2) to TRBJ2-2, with TRBD1 identical over 8 bases. The CDR3 totals 16 residues. Trimming removed 4 bases from V and 3 bases from J; junction bases left unmatched: 7. Germline V CDR1 and CDR2: LGHDT, YNNKEL (reference sequence). The CDR3 nucleotides are TGTGCCAGCAGCCTCACCGGGACAGGAGACACCGGGGAGCTGTTTTTT. Translating it yields CASSLTGTGDTGELFF.

The rearrangement joins TRBV7-2 to TRBJ2-1; 10 nucleotides agree with TRBD1. With V trimmed by 4 bases and J by 12 bases, 15 bases remained unmatched. CDR1 is SGHTA and CDR2 is FQGNSA in the germline V gene. The CDR3 consists of 16 residues. CDR3 nucleotides: TGTGCCAGCAGCTCACTCCCCGGGACAGGGGTAAGGGGGCAGTTCTTC. Translating it yields CASSSLPGTGVRGQFF.

The V and J genes are TRBV6-4 and TRBJ2-7, with no clear D. V lost 3 bases and J lost 3, with 12 bases in between. This CDR3 has 14 amino acids. The germline V gene has CDR1 MRHNA and CDR2 SNTAGT. The DNA of the CDR3 is TGTGCCAGCAGTGATACGCGCCCATTCTACGAGCAGTACTTC. This translates into CASSDTRPFYEQYF.

The J gene is TRBJ2-3, the V gene TRBV7-9; 7 bases agree with TRBD2. This CDR3 has 14 residues. CDR1 is SEHNR, CDR2 FQNEAQ, per germline (reference sequence). Trimming cost V 3 bases and J 2 bases; bases outside gene matches: 2. The CDR3 DNA reads TGTGCCAGCAGCTTGAGCGGGACCACAGATACGCAGTATTTT. Its protein is CASSLSGTTDTQYF.

V is TRBV7-2 and J is TRBJ1-5, with a weak D call TRBD1 (6 bases). V was trimmed by 1 base and J by 5 bases, leaving 12 bases between them. There are 15 residues in the CDR3. Germline-derived CDR1 and CDR2 are SGHTA and FQGNSA. In DNA form, the CDR3 reads TGTGCCAGCAGCTTAGGCCACAGGGTTGATCAGCCCCAGCATTTT. Translation gives CASSLGHRVDQPQHF. Based on the CDR3 plus reference TRBV7-2 and TRBJ1-5, the full variable domain is GAGVSQSPSNKVTEKGKDVELRCDPISGHTALYWYRQSLGQGLEFLIYFQGNSAPDKSGLPSDRFSAERTGGSVSTLTIQRTQQEDSAVYLCASSLGHRVDQPQHFGDGTRLSIL.

The chain employs TRBV19 and TRBJ2-7; 10 positions match TRBD2. CDR1 and CDR2 (germline): LNHDA, SQIVND (reference sequence). The CDR3 length is 15 residues. Trimming cost V 1 base and J 3 bases; bases outside gene matches: 3. The CDR3 loop is CASSIVASGSYEQYF. The DNA of the CDR3 is TGTGCCAGTAGTATAGTGGCTAGCGGGAGCTACGAGCAGTACTTC.

The rearrangement links TRBV5-1 to TRBJ2-7; 8 bases are a match to TRBD1. Germline trimming cut 2 bases from V and 3 bases from J; bases unmatched to any gene: 4. The CDR3 has 14 residues. The germline V gene has CDR1 SGHRS and CDR2 YFSETQ. CDR3 amino acids: CASSFGTGSYEQYF. Written as DNA, the CDR3 is TGCGCCAGCAGCTTCGGGACAGGTAGCTACGAGCAGTACTTC.

V usage is TRBV4-1 and J usage is TRBJ2-1; 8 bases align to TRBD1. V gave up 4 bases and J gave up 10 bases; unmatched junction bases: 9. This CDR3 comprises 14 residues. Germline loops: CDR1 MGHRA, CDR2 YSYEKL. This CDR3 reads CASSPWDRSLEQFF. CDR3 in DNA: TGCGCCAGCAGCCCATGGGACAGGTCTTTGGAGCAGTTCTTC.

The CDR3 nucleotides are TGTGCCAGTAGCAGTCAGATGAACACTGAAGCTTTCTTT. It is translated as CASSSQMNTEAFF. J is TRBJ1-1 and V is TRBV19; no reliable D call. CDR1 is LNHDA, CDR2 SQIVND, per germline (reference sequence). The CDR3 has 13 amino acids. Trimming cost V 6 bases and J 0 bases, with 8 bases left between them.

The chain has TRBV5-1 and TRBJ2-7; perhaps TRBD1 as D (6 bases). Germline V lookup: CDR1 SGHRS, CDR2 YFSETQ. The CDR3 totals 15 residues. V lost 1 base and J 2 bases, leaving 13 bases between the germline ends. The CDR3 loop is CASSLQGQGTYEQYF. DNA for the CDR3: TGCGCCAGCAGCTTGCAGGGGCAGGGAACCTACGAGCAGTACTTC. Supplemented by reference TRBV5-1 and TRBJ2-7, the full variable domain reads KAGVTQTPRYLIKTRGQQVTLSCSPISGHRSVSWYQQTPGQGLQFLFEYFSETQRNKGNFPGRFSGRQFSNSRSEMNVSTLELGDSALYLCASSLQGQGTYEQYFGPGTRLTVT.

The chain is built from TRBV29-1 and TRBJ2-5, with 8 bases identical to TRBD2. Germline CDR1 is SQVTM and CDR2 is ANQGSEA. The CDR3 loop spans 15 amino acids. V shed 3 bases and J 5 bases; nucleotides not matched to a gene: 11. Written as DNA, the CDR3 is TGCAGCGTTGAGCCTGGGGGGAGCGGGAGTGAGACCCAGTACTTC. It specifies CSVEPGGSGSETQYF. The full variable domain, its missing parts supplied by reference TRBV29-1 and TRBJ2-5, is SAVISQKPSRDICQRGTSLTIQCQVDSQVTMMFWYRQQPGQSLTLIATANQGSEATYESGFVIDKFPISRPNLTFSTLTVSNMSPEDSSIYLCSVEPGGSGSETQYFGPGTRLLVL.

The rearrangement uses TRBV2 and TRBJ2-7; 11 positions agree with TRBD2. The germline V gene has CDR1 SNHLY and CDR2 FYNNEI. V was pared by 2 bases and J by 3 bases, with 0 bases of the junction left unmatched. The length of the CDR3 is 14 residues. The CDR3 reads CASSELAGGYEQYF. In DNA form, the CDR3 reads TGTGCCAGCAGTGAACTAGCGGGGGGCTACGAGCAGTACTTC.

The chain couples TRBV7-8 to TRBJ2-5; 9 bases match TRBD2. The CDR3 is 15 residues long. V dropped 4 bases and J dropped 5; count of bases not matched to a gene: 8. Looked up from germline, CDR1 is SGHVS and CDR2 is FQNEAQ. CDR3 coding DNA: TGTGCCAGCAGCTCTAGCGGGGCTCCAGGGGAGACCCAGTACTTC. This sequence encodes CASSSSGAPGETQYF. The whole variable domain, filled in from reference TRBV7-8 and TRBJ2-5, reads GAGVSQSPRYKVAKRGQDVALRCDPISGHVSLFWYQQALGQGPEFLTYFQNEAQLDKSGLPSDRFFAERPEGSVSTLKIQRTQQEDSAVYLCASSSSGAPGETQYFGPGTRLLVL.